The 19 T cell receptor beta chains below come from one sample, sequenced in a study of CD8+CD57+ T cells in acquired aplastic anemia. Patients chosen for sequencing had shown CD8+CD57+ cell expansion by flow cytometry. TCR beta VDJ and CDR3 profiles were obtained from a genomic DNA template. Each CDR3 protein gets one entry after TCRdb re-called the reads with MiXCR. The profile covers roughly 280,000 distinct CDR3 sequences, with under 60% appearing a single time and 1.3% taken by the ten largest. Sequencing was carried out using sorted CD4+, CD8+, or CD8+CD57+ T cells (not recorded which) from PBMCs. Source of these receptors: a human donor with aplastic anemia.

V usage is TRBV28 and J usage is TRBJ2-5; 9 bases are a match to TRBD1. V was pared by 8 bases and J by 4 bases, with 11 bases of the junction left unmatched. The V gene's germline CDR1 is MDHEN and CDR2 SYDVKM. The CDR3 is 15 amino acids. CDR3 nucleotides: TGTGCCAGCTGTTCCCCGGGACAGGGCTCAGAGACCCAGTACTTC. It yields the protein CASCSPGQGSETQYF.

This clonotype has only a few counts. The chain employs TRBV20-1 and TRBJ2-5; 15 nucleotides match TRBD2. V shed 6 bases, J shed 4 bases, and the junction held 9 bases outside the gene matches. Germline V gives CDR1 DFQATT, CDR2 SNEGSKA (reference sequence). This CDR3 spans 16 amino acids. CDR3 residues: CSANGLAGGRRETQYF. The CDR3 DNA sequence: TGCAGTGCAAACGGACTAGCGGGGGGGCGTAGAGAGACCCAGTACTTC.

A note on this clonotype: One base away lies a much larger clone, so this may be a sequencing read error. V is TRBV20-1 and J is TRBJ1-4; D call uncertain. The CDR3 is 17 amino acids. The germline V and J ends were trimmed by 0 bases and 5 bases, with 19 bases remaining between them. The germline V gene has CDR1 DFQATT and CDR2 SNEGSKA (reference sequence). The CDR3 DNA reads TGCAGTGCTAGAGATTTGGCAGACCCGAGATTCAATGAAAAACTGTTTTTT. It is translated as CSARDLADPRFNEKLFF.

The rearrangement joins TRBV7-9 to TRBJ2-7; tentatively, D is TRBD1 (6 bases). The CDR3 extends over 13 amino acids. V was pared by 3 bases and J by 5 bases, with 11 bases between. From germline, CDR1 is SEHNR and CDR2 FQNEAQ (reference sequence). DNA for the CDR3: TGTGCCAGCAGCTTGACAGGCGAGGACGAGCAGTACTTC. It yields the protein CASSLTGEDEQYF.

This clonotype was seen a few times. J is TRBJ1-1 and V is TRBV19; no clear D. Germline CDR1 and CDR2: LNHDA and SQIVND (reference sequence). The V end was cut by 8 bases, the J end by 5 bases, with 6 bases between. The CDR3 consists of 10 residues. The DNA of the CDR3 is TGTGCCAGTGGGGTAACTGAAGCTTTCTTT. Translated, it gives CASGVTEAFF.

The gene calls are TRBV19 and TRBJ2-3, with 9 bases identical to TRBD1. CDR3 length: 14 residues. The J segment lost 4 bases and the V segment lost 6 bases, leaving 5 bases of the junction unmatched. Per the germline V gene, CDR1 is LNHDA and CDR2 is SQIVND (reference sequence). CDR3 in DNA: TGTGCCAGTAGGGCTACAGGGGGCCCAGATACGCAGTATTTT. This encodes CASRATGGPDTQYF.

In this sample, this clonotype turned up once. V is TRBV4-1 and J is TRBJ2-5, with a tentative D call TRBD2 (6 bases). CDR3 length: 13 residues. The germline CDR1 and CDR2 sequences are MGHRA and YSYEKL. V was pared by 2 bases and J by 3 bases, with 7 bases between. In DNA, the CDR3 is TGCGCCAGCAGCCAATCGGGGGAAGAGACCCAGTACTTC. Residues: CASSQSGEETQYF.

The chain carries TRBV24-1 and TRBJ1-5, with a weak D call TRBD1 (5 bases). Germline values: CDR1 KGHDR, CDR2 SFDVKD. CDR3 size: 14 residues. Trimming removed 3 bases at V and 4 bases at J, with 9 bases between. This chain's CDR3 is CATSDTGQNQPQHF. In DNA, the CDR3 is TGTGCCACCAGTGATACAGGCCAAAATCAGCCCCAGCATTTT.

This clonotype was seen only a few times. The chain recombines TRBV20-1 with TRBJ1-2; D is uncertain. Trimming shortened V by 6 bases and J by 4 bases, and 18 bases separated the two germline ends. Looked up from germline, CDR1 is DFQATT and CDR2 is SNEGSKA (reference sequence). The CDR3 extends over 14 amino acids. CDR3 DNA: TGCAGTGCCCCTACCCTAAGACCGCTCTATGGCTACACCTTC. Translation: CSAPTLRPLYGYTF.

The rearrangement links TRBV19 to TRBJ2-3; TRBD1 is a possible D gene (7 bases). Trimming took off 7 bases at V and 8 bases at J, with 19 bases between the two ends. The CDR3 covers 14 residues. CDR1 is LNHDA, CDR2 SQIVND, per germline (reference sequence). CDR3 residues: CASTQTGTEVTQYF. The CDR3 DNA reads TGTGCCAGTACGCAGACAGGGACTGAGGTTACGCAGTATTTT.

The chain is built from TRBV9 and TRBJ1-1; D not certain. The germline CDR1 and CDR2 sequences are SGDLS and YYNGEE. V shed 3 bases and J shed 3 bases, with 12 bases lying between them. The CDR3 has 14 amino acids. CDR3 sequence reads: CASSASLGDTEAFF. CDR3 DNA: TGTGCCAGCAGCGCCTCGCTCGGGGACACTGAAGCTTTCTTT. Complete variable domain (other parts from reference TRBV9 and TRBJ1-1): DSGVTQTPKHLITATGQRVTLRCSPRSGDLSVYWYQQSLDQGLQFLIQYYNGEERAKGNILERFSAQQFPDLHSELNLSSLELGDSALYFCASSASLGDTEAFFGQGTRLTVV.

In this sample, this clonotype turned up a few times. The rearrangement links TRBV9 to TRBJ1-1; D is undetermined. CDR1 is SGDLS, CDR2 YYNGEE, per germline. V was cut by 2 bases and J by 0 bases, with 11 bases left in between. The CDR3 spans 15 residues. This chain's CDR3 is CASSVRAGLNTEAFF. In DNA, the CDR3 is TGTGCCAGCAGCGTTAGGGCAGGATTGAACACTGAAGCTTTCTTT.

This rearrangement joins TRBV7-3 to TRBJ2-1; no reliable D call. The germline gives CDR1 SGHTA, CDR2 FQGTGA. Trimming took 5 bases from V and 7 from J, leaving 15 bases between them. The CDR3 loop spans 14 amino acids. CDR3 sequence: CASSLPFRSNEQFF. The CDR3 nucleotides read TGTGCCAGCAGCCTACCCTTCAGGAGTAATGAGCAGTTCTTC.

With regard to this clonotype: One end of the junction does not line up with germline, which may come from a read error. This rearrangement joins TRBV5-1 to TRBJ2-7; 11 bases are a match to TRBD1. The germline gives CDR1 SGHRS, CDR2 YFSETQ. This CDR3 contains 15 residues. CDR3 in amino acids: CASSSGTGGLGERYF. CDR3 sequence (DNA): TGCGCCAGCAGCTCCGGGACAGGGGGATTGGGGGAGCGGTACTTC.

This chain joins TRBV2 and TRBJ1-1; a weak D match, TRBD1 (5 bases). The CDR3 contains 13 residues. Trimming removed 10 bases at V and 3 bases at J, with 15 bases between. The germline gives CDR1 SNHLY, CDR2 FYNNEI. The CDR3 region is CATMDTTHTEAFF. The CDR3 nucleotides are TGTGCCACGATGGACACCACACACACTGAAGCTTTCTTT. The full variable domain, completed using reference TRBV2 and TRBJ1-1, is EPEVTQTPSHQVTQMGQEVILRCVPISNHLYFYWYRQILGQKVEFLVSFYNNEISEKSEIFDDQFSVERPDGSNFTLKIRSTKLEDSAMYFCATMDTTHTEAFFGQGTRLTVV.

This clonotype was seen a handful of times. The V gene is TRBV10-2, the J gene TRBJ1-5; D is possibly TRBD1 (6 bases). V dropped 6 bases and J dropped 3 bases, with 12 bases sitting between them. This CDR3 spans 14 amino acids. The germline V gene encodes CDR1 WSHSY and CDR2 SAAADI. DNA for the CDR3: TGCGCCAGCAGACAGGGACAAGTCAATCAGCCCCAGCATTTT. It translates to CASRQGQVNQPQHF.

This chain connects TRBV4-3 to TRBJ2-7; no reliable D call. The J call is uncertain, as TRBJ2-5 better fits the DNA end. CDR1 and CDR2 from the germline V gene are LGHNA and YSLEER. The CDR3 is 13 amino acids. The CDR3 here is CASSQSLQETQYF. DNA for the CDR3: TGCGCCAGCAGCCAGTCCCTCCAAGAGACCCAGTACTTC.

This clonotype occurred many times. The V and J genes are TRBV18 and TRBJ2-7, with 10 bases lining up with TRBD2. Germline-derived CDR1 and CDR2 are KGHSH and LQKENI. This CDR3 is built from 16 residues. With V trimmed by 3 bases and J by 5 bases, 10 bases remained unmatched. The CDR3 DNA is TGTGCCAGCTCACCTCCCAGCGGGAGGGAGTTCAACGAGCAGTACTTC. Translated, it gives CASSPPSGREFNEQYF.

The chain carries TRBV9 and TRBJ1-3; 7 bases align to TRBD1. V trimming: 0 bases; J trimming: 0 bases; junction bases outside the gene matches: 3. CDR3 length: 16 residues. The germline CDR1 and CDR2 sequences are SGDLS and YYNGEE. CDR3 nucleotide sequence: TGTGCCAGCAGCGTAGGACAGGGCGTCTCTGGAAACACCATATATTTT. It encodes CASSVGQGVSGNTIYF.